This T cell receptor (beta chain) derives from a study of T cell responses to AZD1222 COVID-19 vaccine. The CDR3 is 15 residues long. The V segment lost 4 bases and the J segment 6 bases; nucleotides outside the gene matches: 10. From germline, CDR1 is SGHRS and CDR2 YFSETQ. The assay was immunoSEQ multiplex PCR, and TCRdb's table has in-frame clones only and misses some. The data hold approximately 160,000 clones, with around 90% observed a single time. This clonotype was obtained from an adult in good health. The V and J genes are TRBV5-1 and TRBJ2-1; 7 positions agree with TRBD1. Sequenced material: peripheral blood, taken on day 0 of AZD1222 vaccination. CDR3: CASSPTGTAFNEQFF. CDR3 nucleotides: TGCGCCAGCAGCCCTACCGGGACAGCTTTCAATGAGCAGTTCTTC.